This TCR beta chain derives from a study of blood T cell repertoires in COVID-19. As for the study in general: COVID-19 samples from acute and convalescent phases originated in the United States, Italy and Spain. Nucleic acid was either cDNA or gDNA, and it came from T cells, B-cell-depleted T cells, or PBMCs.

In the original workflow: Amplifying reference gene primers gave estimates of nucleated cell counts. TCRdb keeps only in-frame clones here, not all; method: immunoSEQ multiplex PCR. D and trimming come from the DNA, and the V and J calls and clone size come from that table. The table lists about 74,000 clones, around nine tenths of them singletons. Germline V gene data show CDR1 as SNHLY and CDR2 as FYNNEI. This CDR3 is built from 16 residues. V dropped 5 bases and J dropped 0 bases, with 17 bases sitting between them. The chain links TRBV2 to TRBJ2-7; D gene ambiguous. The sequence came from a human donor in a cohort sampled during active COVID-19. Sample: peripheral blood. The CDR3 loop reads CASSTSREAPSYEQYF. CDR3 in DNA: TGTGCCAGCAGTACCTCGCGAGAAGCCCCCTCCTACGAGCAGTACTTC.